The 30 T cell receptor beta chains below were found in one sample sequenced in a study of blood T cell repertoires in COVID-19. Assay: immunoSEQ multiplex PCR; the TCRdb copy retains only in-frame clones and omits some. The table lists some 400,000 clones, more than 75% of them singletons, with more than 1% in the top ten. Sequencing was done on a sample of peripheral blood. Every receptor here comes from a human donor with acute or convalescent COVID-19. The donor label of this sample is uncertain.

The J gene is TRBJ2-5, the V gene TRBV5-1, with D possibly being TRBD1 (5 bases). V dropped 2 bases and J dropped 1 base, with 15 bases sitting between them. This CDR3 is 16 amino acids long. Germline V CDR1 and CDR2: SGHRS, YFSETQ. The CDR3 nucleotides read TGCGCCAGCAGCTTTCTCGAAGACAGAGGCCAAGAGACCCAGTACTTC. Protein product: CASSFLEDRGQETQYF.

The V and J genes are TRBV12-3 or TRBV12-4 and TRBJ1-3; no clear D. V was trimmed by 3 bases and J by 3 bases, leaving 6 bases between them. This CDR3 region has 13 residues. The CDR3 DNA is TGTGCCAGCAGTTTCGGGTTTGGAAACACCATATATTTT. Protein: CASSFGFGNTIYF.

V is TRBV27 and J is TRBJ2-7, with D possibly matching TRBD1 (6 bases). Germline V gene sequence: CDR1 MNHEY, CDR2 SMNVEV (reference sequence). Trimming left V 5 bases short and J 5 bases short, with 16 bases between. The CDR3 sequence is 14 residues long. CDR3 sequence (DNA): TGTGCCAGCAGTCGAGCAGGGGAGATGGACGAGCAGTACTTC. Translation: CASSRAGEMDEQYF.

This sequence joins TRBV30 and TRBJ2-7; TRBD2 might be the D (6 bases). CDR3 length: 14 amino acids. V was trimmed by 0 bases and J by 3 bases, leaving 12 bases between them. In germline, CDR1 is GTSNPN, CDR2 SVGIG (reference sequence). The CDR3 protein is CAWSVGGGGYEQYF. Written as DNA, the CDR3 is TGTGCCTGGAGTGTGGGGGGTGGCGGCTACGAGCAGTACTTC.

This chain uses TRBV2 with TRBJ1-5; 9 nucleotides align to TRBD1. The ends lost 4 bases at V and 0 bases at J; junction bases unmatched: 19. Germline V gene sequence: CDR1 SNHLY, CDR2 FYNNEI. The CDR3 loop spans 21 amino acids. DNA of the CDR3: TGTGCCAGCAGTGTCACCTTACCTCAGGACAGGGGACTCTATAGCAATCAGCCCCAGCATTTT. Amino acids: CASSVTLPQDRGLYSNQPQHF.

The V and J genes are TRBV9 and TRBJ2-5, with a possible D match to TRBD2 (5 bases). This CDR3 contains 15 residues. Germline loops: CDR1 SGDLS, CDR2 YYNGEE. V lost 0 bases, J lost 4 bases, and 13 bases lay in between. CDR3 sequence reads: CASSVVSGGLETQYF. CDR3 DNA: TGTGCCAGCAGCGTAGTGAGTGGTGGACTAGAGACCCAGTACTTC.

The V and J genes are TRBV5-1 and TRBJ1-2; D is ambiguous. CDR1 and CDR2 from the germline V gene are SGHRS and YFSETQ. CDR3 length: 14 residues. Trimming pared 5 bases from V and 6 bases from J, leaving 17 bases between. CDR3 loop: CASRASSGSHGYTF. The CDR3 DNA is TGCGCCAGCAGGGCCTCATCGGGATCTCATGGCTACACCTTC. The entire variable domain, with the rest obtained from reference TRBV5-1 and TRBJ1-2, is as follows: KAGVTQTPRYLIKTRGQQVTLSCSPISGHRSVSWYQQTPGQGLQFLFEYFSETQRNKGNFPGRFSGRQFSNSRSEMNVSTLELGDSALYLCASRASSGSHGYTFGSGTRLTVV.

For this clone: Other DNA sequences in this sample translate to the same CDR3. The chain links TRBV5-1 to TRBJ2-3, with D perhaps TRBD2 (6 bases). CDR3 size: 15 residues. V was trimmed by 1 base and J by 0 bases, leaving 9 bases between them. Germline CDR1 reads SGHRS; CDR2 reads YFSETQ. The CDR3 DNA reads as TGCGCCAGCAGCTTGTCACTAGCTAGCACAGATACGCAGTATTTT. Protein sequence: CASSLSLASTDTQYF.

CDR3 amino acids: CASSRATGANTEAFF. CDR3 bases: TGTGCCAGCTCTCGAGCTACAGGGGCGAACACTGAAGCTTTCTTT. V usage is TRBV18 and J usage is TRBJ1-1; 7 bases align to TRBD1. J gave up 1 base and V 6 bases, and 8 bases lay outside the gene matches. The germline gives CDR1 KGHSH, CDR2 LQKENI. The CDR3 length is 15 residues.

This clone has a single count. The V gene is TRBV11-2, the J gene TRBJ1-3; D is ambiguous. Germline lookup yields CDR1 SGHAT and CDR2 FQNNGV. CDR3 length: 12 residues. Trimming removed 2 bases from V and 6 bases from J, with 5 bases in between. In DNA, the CDR3 is TGTGCCAGCAGCTTAACTTTAAACACCATATATTTT. Protein product: CASSLTLNTIYF.

The J gene is TRBJ2-7, the V gene TRBV28, with a tentative D call TRBD1 (6 bases). Germline V gene lookup returns CDR1 MDHEN and CDR2 SYDVKM. V lost 5 bases, J lost 0 bases, and 11 bases lay in between. CDR3 length: 14 amino acids. This CDR3 reads CASSKQGGSYEQYF. CDR3 in DNA: TGTGCCAGCAGTAAACAGGGCGGCTCCTACGAGCAGTACTTC.

This rearrangement joins TRBV2 to TRBJ2-3, with D maybe TRBD2 (7 bases). Germline CDR1 reads SNHLY; CDR2 reads FYNNEI. This CDR3 is built from 14 residues. V was trimmed by 6 bases and J by 5 bases, leaving 15 bases between them. Written as DNA, the CDR3 is TGTGCCAGCAGATCCGGACTAGGGGGAGATACGCAGTATTTT. Its protein is CASRSGLGGDTQYF.

The rearrangement joins TRBV24-1 to TRBJ2-7; 9 positions match TRBD1. The CDR3 sequence is 16 residues long. Germline V gene sequence: CDR1 KGHDR, CDR2 SFDVKD. V shed 3 bases and J 5 bases; nucleotides not matched to a gene: 10. Here the CDR3 DNA reads TGTGCCACCAGTGATGCCATCCGGGACAGGGTAAACGAGCAGTACTTC. Protein: CATSDAIRDRVNEQYF.

On this clone: Its ends do not fully match the called genes, so a read error is possible. This rearrangement joins TRBV19 to TRBJ2-2; 8 bases line up with TRBD1. This CDR3 has 14 amino acids. Germline V lookup: CDR1 LNHDA, CDR2 SQIVND (reference sequence). The CDR3 nucleotides are TGTGCCAGTAGTTTAGACAGGGGAACCGGGGAGCTGTTTTTT. It translates to CASSLDRGTGELFF.

The rearrangement links TRBV2 to TRBJ2-7, with D tentatively TRBD1 (6 bases). The germline V and J ends were trimmed by 5 bases and 3 bases, with 8 bases remaining between them. The germline gives CDR1 SNHLY, CDR2 FYNNEI. The CDR3 sequence is 12 residues long. CDR3 in DNA: TGTGCCAGCAGTACAGGGTTCTACGAGCAGTACTTC. It encodes CASSTGFYEQYF. Variable domain in full (rest from reference TRBV2 and TRBJ2-7): EPEVTQTPSHQVTQMGQEVILRCVPISNHLYFYWYRQILGQKVEFLVSFYNNEISEKSEIFDDQFSVERPDGSNFTLKIRSTKLEDSAMYFCASSTGFYEQYFGPGTRLTVT.

The chain is built from TRBV5-1 and TRBJ1-1; the D gene is possibly TRBD1 (6 bases). Germline lookup yields CDR1 SGHRS and CDR2 YFSETQ. V was pared by 0 bases and J by 0 bases, with 9 bases between. The CDR3 totals 15 residues. The CDR3 sequence is CASSLVPGVNTEAFF. As DNA, the CDR3 is TGCGCCAGCAGCTTGGTGCCAGGGGTGAACACTGAAGCTTTCTTT.

For this clone: Within the sample, other DNA sequences also encode this same CDR3. V gene TRBV18 combines with J gene TRBJ2-3, with 12 bases lining up with TRBD2. The V gene's germline CDR1 is KGHSH and CDR2 LQKENI. This CDR3 is 16 amino acids long. The V segment lost 2 bases and the J segment 0 bases; nucleotides outside the gene matches: 0. CDR3 nucleotide sequence: TGTGCCAGCTCACCAGGGACTAGCGGGAGCACAGATACGCAGTATTTT. Protein: CASSPGTSGSTDTQYF.

This sequence joins TRBV18 and TRBJ2-3; D is perhaps TRBD2 (6 bases). V was shortened by 0 bases and J by 0 bases, with 10 bases between the two germline ends. The CDR3 consists of 16 residues. The germline V gene encodes CDR1 KGHSH and CDR2 LQKENI. The CDR3 loop reads CASSPPSGTSTDTQYF. CDR3 DNA: TGTGCCAGCTCACCACCGTCGGGGACTAGCACAGATACGCAGTATTTT.

The chain is built from TRBV30 and TRBJ2-7; the D is unclear. CDR3 length equals 11 residues. The germline CDR1 and CDR2 sequences are GTSNPN and SVGIG (reference sequence). The V end was cut by 0 bases, the J end by 7 bases, with 7 bases between. The CDR3 protein is CAWSVTQEQYF. The CDR3 DNA sequence: TGTGCCTGGAGTGTTACCCAGGAGCAGTACTTC.

The rearrangement joins TRBV5-1 to TRBJ1-2; possible D gene TRBD1, 6 bases. Trimming removed 1 base at V and 2 bases at J, with 12 bases between. The CDR3 sequence is 15 residues long. Germline CDR1 and CDR2: SGHRS and YFSETQ. The CDR3 protein is CASSLTGGGNYGYTF. CDR3 nucleotides: TGCGCCAGCAGCTTGACGGGGGGCGGGAACTATGGCTACACCTTC.

The genes are TRBV10-2 and TRBJ1-6, with a possible D match to TRBD1 (6 bases). Deletions cut 0 bases from V and 7 bases from J, with 19 bases between. The CDR3 is made up of 18 amino acids. CDR1 is WSHSY, CDR2 SAAADI, per germline. The DNA of the CDR3 is TGCGCCAGCAGTGAGTCGAGGGGGGGGAGAAACCGAAATTCACCCCTCCACTTT. It is translated as CASSESRGGRNRNSPLHF.

This CDR3 is CASSLLMTSGEQFF. CDR3 bases: TGTGCCAGCAGCCTACTCATGACTAGCGGGGAGCAGTTCTTC. The chain couples TRBV2 to TRBJ2-1; TRBD2 matches at 10 bases. CDR3 length: 14 residues. Germline assignment: CDR1 SNHLY and CDR2 FYNNEI. Trimming at V came to 6 bases and at J to 10 bases, leaving 9 bases not matched to a gene.

The V call is TRBV19, the J call TRBJ2-1, with D possibly TRBD1 on 6 matching bases. V lost 3 bases and J 5 bases, leaving 8 bases between the germline ends. The germline V gene encodes CDR1 LNHDA and CDR2 SQIVND (reference sequence). The CDR3 extends over 13 amino acids. CDR3: CASSMKGDNEQFF. In nucleotides, the CDR3 is TGTGCCAGTAGTATGAAGGGGGACAATGAGCAGTTCTTC.

This clone was observed a few times. The V gene is TRBV7-9, the J gene TRBJ1-1; D possibly corresponds to TRBD1 (5 bases). Trimming cost V 7 bases and J 3 bases, with 6 bases left between them. Germline lookup yields CDR1 SEHNR and CDR2 FQNEAQ (reference sequence). CDR3 length: 11 residues. The CDR3 nucleotides read TGTGCCAGCAACAGGCACACTGAAGCTTTCTTT. It translates to CASNRHTEAFF.

The chain combines TRBV5-1 with TRBJ1-2, with D possibly TRBD1 on 5 matching bases. V lost 2 bases to trimming and J lost 4 bases, with 6 bases between them. The germline V gene has CDR1 SGHRS and CDR2 YFSETQ. CDR3 size: 12 residues. Here the CDR3 DNA reads TGCGCCAGCAGCTTCCAGGGCTATGGCTACACCTTC. Protein: CASSFQGYGYTF.

The genes are TRBV5-1 and TRBJ2-3, with 15 bases lining up with TRBD2. The V and J ends lost 0 bases and 6 bases, in that order; junction bases with no gene match: 2. The length of the CDR3 is 16 residues. The germline gives CDR1 SGHRS, CDR2 YFSETQ. CDR3 coding DNA: TGCGCCAGCAGCTTGGAAGGGACTAGCGGGGGGGATACGCAGTATTTT. This encodes CASSLEGTSGGDTQYF.

This sequence joins TRBV28 and TRBJ2-7; 7 nucleotides match TRBD1. Germline values: CDR1 MDHEN, CDR2 SYDVKM. This CDR3 contains 14 residues. The junction had 6 bases not matched to a gene; V was cut back by 3 bases and J by 4 bases. The CDR3, as DNA: TGTGCCAGCAGTTTTACCAGGGGGTCTTACGAGCAGTACTTC. Its protein is CASSFTRGSYEQYF.

A remark on this clone: Relative to the germline gene, one junction end is altered; a read error may explain this. The chain recombines TRBV28 with TRBJ2-2; 7 nucleotides agree with TRBD2. Germline lookup yields CDR1 MDHEN and CDR2 SYDVKM. This CDR3 is built from 13 residues. The CDR3 here is CSSGEGNTGELFF. The CDR3 DNA follows: TGTTCCAGCGGGGAGGGGAACACCGGGGAGCTGTTTTTT.

Concerning this clone: Other DNA sequences in the same sample also yield this CDR3. This chain links TRBV5-1 with TRBJ1-2; D not certain. CDR1 SGHRS and CDR2 YFSETQ come from the germline V gene. V was pared by 0 bases and J by 5 bases, with 8 bases between. CDR3 length equals 13 residues. Written as DNA, the CDR3 is TGCGCCAGCAGCTTGGAGGCGGATTATGGCTACACCTTC. This sequence encodes CASSLEADYGYTF.

This sequence joins TRBV5-1 and TRBJ2-7, with D perhaps matching TRBD2 (7 bases). V gave up 8 bases and J gave up 3 bases, with 18 bases separating them. Germline CDR1 reads SGHRS; CDR2 reads YFSETQ. The CDR3 sequence is 14 residues long. The CDR3 sequence is CASAGFGGHYEQYF. CDR3 DNA sequence: TGCGCCAGTGCGGGGTTCGGGGGGCACTACGAGCAGTACTTC.